This section outlines one TCR beta chain sequence together with its context. Its antigen is still unknown. Each CDR3 protein gets one entry after TCRdb re-called the 5' RACE reads with MiXCR. The data contain some 1,700,000 distinct CDR3 sequences, around 33% of them singletons. This sample was included in a study of identical twins. Study results and caveats: When twins shared out-of-frame alpha sequences, those sequences had excess low generation probability. Zero-insertion results could be subject to partial confounding by invariant MAIT and iNKT cells. While abundant cord blood beta clonotypes carried fewer insertions, memory repertoires showed no such pattern.

The sample consisted of cord blood. This clonotype was obtained from a newborn girl in good health.

In DNA, the CDR3 is TGCAGTGCTAGACTAGCGTCTCGCACAGATACGCAGTATTTT. Encoded protein: CSARLASRTDTQYF. V gene TRBV20-1 combines with J gene TRBJ2-3, with a possible D match to TRBD2 (6 bases). V was clipped by 2 bases and J by 1 base, with 10 bases between them. The CDR3 contains 14 residues. The V gene's germline CDR1 is DFQATT and CDR2 SNEGSKA (reference sequence).